A selection of T cell receptor beta chains follows, all from one sample in a study of cytomegalovirus exposure and HLA in healthy donors. TCRdb's copy holds only in-frame clones and misses some; the assay was immunoSEQ multiplex PCR. Of roughly 200,000 clones listed, approximately 82% are singletons. Sequences were obtained from PBMCs. The origin of the receptors is a woman aged 40 to 49 in good health and CMV-seronegative. Both conserved end residues are part of each CDR3. The D gene is left open where the match is weak. Clone size is stated in some rows and not others, as once, few, many or a class when expanded.

. . TRBJ2-7 TRBV6-5 TGTGCCAGCAGTTACAGGGGATTGACCTACGAGCAGTACTTC CASSYRGLTYEQYF
. TRBD1 TRBJ2-7 TRBV5-6 TGTGCCAGCAGCTCCGACAGGGAGTCTGTCGTCGAGCAGTACTTC CASSSDRESVVEQYF
. TRBD2 TRBJ2-5 TRBV5-1 TGCGCCAGCAGCTTTGGGGGGGTGATCGAGACCCAGTACTTC CASSFGGVIETQYF
. TRBD2 TRBJ2-3 TRBV15 TGTGCCACCAGCTCCAAGACTAGCGGCCCAGATACGCAGTATTTT CATSSKTSGPDTQYF
. . TRBJ2-2 TRBV2 TGTGCCAGCATCTTGCGGAGCGCGAGGACCGGGGAGCTGTTTTTT CASILRSARTGELFF
. TRBD1 TRBJ1-4 TRBV28 TGTGCCAGCACCTTTACCGGGACAGGGGTCCCCAGGGGAAAACTGTTTTTT CASTFTGTGVPRGKLFF
. . TRBJ2-4 TRBV5-4 TGTGCCAGCAGCCCAGACAGTATAGCGGACATTCAGTACTTC CASSPDSIADIQYF
. . TRBJ1-4 TRBV6-1 TGTGCCAGCAGTTCAATCGGGGGTGGTGAAAAACTGTTTTTT CASSSIGGGEKLFF
. . TRBJ2-1 TRBV1 TGCACCAGCAGCCACGAACAGCCGTGCTCCTACAATGAGCAGTTCTTC CTSSHEQPCSYNEQFF
. TRBD1 TRBJ1-2 TRBV6-5 TGTGCCAGCAGTTATCAGGGGGCCAACTATGGCTACACCTTC CASSYQGANYGYTF
. TRBD1 TRBJ2-1 TRBV4-3 TGCGCCAGCAGCCAGGTGACAGGGGGCAATGAGCAGTTCTTC CASSQVTGGNEQFF
. . TRBJ1-2 TRBV2 TGTGCCAGCCAGTCTAACTATGGCTACACCTTC CASQSNYGYTF
few . TRBJ1-1 TRBV2 TGTGCCAGCTGCAGGGCGAACACTGAAGCTTTCTTT CASCRANTEAFF
. . TRBJ2-3 TRBV7-6 TGTGCCAGCAGCCCCCTGACGGGATCAGATACGCAGTATTTT CASSPLTGSDTQYF
. . TRBJ1-1 TRBV5-1 TGCGCCAGCAGCTTGGTGCAGGGCGGAGTAGCTTTCTTT CASSLVQGGVAFF
. TRBD1 TRBJ1-1 TRBV12-5 TGTGCTAGTGGTTTGGGATCAGGGGGCACTGAAGCTTTCTTT CASGLGSGGTEAFF
. TRBD2 TRBJ2-7 TRBV5-1 TGCGCCAGCAGCTTGCCAGCGGGGGTCGAGCAGTACTTC CASSLPAGVEQYF
. . TRBJ2-7 TRBV7-3 TGTGCCAGCAGCTTAATCAGGGCCAAGCGCTCCTACGAGCAGTACTTC CASSLIRAKRSYEQYF
. . TRBJ1-5 TRBV5-1 TGCGCCAGCAGCTTGGCCCCTAATCAGCCCCAGCATTTT CASSLAPNQPQHF
. TRBD1 TRBJ2-1 TRBV6-6 TGTGCCAGCAGTTACTTGGCAGGGGGCGGTGAGCAGTTCTTC CASSYLAGGGEQFF
. . TRBJ1-4 TRBV7-2 TGTGCCAGCAGCTTGCAACTGAATGAAAAACTGTTTTTT CASSLQLNEKLFF
. . TRBJ1-5 TRBV19 TGTGCCAGTAGTAGAAACAGTCTGAATCAGCCCCAGCATTTT CASSRNSLNQPQHF
once . TRBJ1-6 TRBV4-1 TGCGCCAGCAGCCAAGATCCTGGAGGGAATTCACCCCTCCACTTT CASSQDPGGNSPLHF
. TRBD1 TRBJ1-1 TRBV19 TGTGCCATCCTTCGAAGAGGGGGCGTCACTGAAGCTTTCTTT CAILRRGGVTEAFF
. . TRBJ1-6 TRBV12-5 TGTGCTAGTGGTTTGTCAGGCGACAATTCACCCCTCCACTTT CASGLSGDNSPLHF
. . TRBJ1-2 TRBV6-5 TGTGCCAGCAGTCGGGACACGCTTTCCTATGGCTACACCTTC CASSRDTLSYGYTF
. TRBD1 TRBJ1-5 TRBV7-6 TGTGCCAGCAGCTTAACCGCCCCGACAGGGGACCAGCCCCAGCATTTT CASSLTAPTGDQPQHF
few . TRBJ1-5 TRBV4-3 TGCGCCAGCAGCCAACAGCAGGGACAGCCCCAGCATTTT CASSQQQGQPQHF
. . TRBJ2-3 TRBV7-9 TGTGCCAGCAGCTTGCGTCCGGGAGATACGCAGTATTTT CASSLRPGDTQYF
. . TRBJ2-3 TRBV5-6 TGTGCCAGCAGCTTTACCGGGACTCCAGATACGCAGTATTTT CASSFTGTPDTQYF
. . TRBJ2-5 TRBV28 TGTGCCAGCGGGTTAGGGGCGGTAGAGACCCAGTACTTC CASGLGAVETQYF
. . TRBJ1-5 TRBV1 TGCACCAGCAGCCAAGCCTACAGGGGGTGTTGCAATCAGCCCCAGCATTTT CTSSQAYRGCCNQPQHF
. TRBD1 TRBJ1-2 TRBV4-3 TGCGCCAGCAGCCGCCGGGACAGGGGTGGCTACACCTTC CASSRRDRGGYTF
. . TRBJ2-4 TRBV7-2 TGTGCCAGCAGCTTAGATAGGTCGGGGAACATTCAGTACTTC CASSLDRSGNIQYF
. TRBD2 TRBJ2-5 TRBV18 TGTGCCAGCTCACCTCCCGGAGGGAGGGGAGGTTTAGAGACCCAGTACTTC CASSPPGGRGGLETQYF
. TRBD2 TRBJ2-5 TRBV28 TGTGCCAGCAGTCCCCAGTCCAGTGGCGGGGGGGCGGAGACCCAGTACTTC CASSPQSSGGGAETQYF
. . TRBJ1-3 TRBV14 TGTGCCAGCAGCCAAGGACAGTCCCGGGGGAACACCATATATTTT CASSQGQSRGNTIYF
few . TRBJ1-1 TRBV6-5 TGTGCCAGCAGTTACTCAGGGAGGACTGAAGCTTTCTTT CASSYSGRTEAFF
few TRBD2 TRBJ2-1 TRBV6-1 TGTGCCAGCAGTGCCACGACTAGCGGGGGGGCAAATGAGCAGTTCTTC CASSATTSGGANEQFF